These T cell receptor beta chains were read from a single sample in a study of OX40 agonist ivuxolimab in advanced cancers. The method was immunoSEQ multiplex PCR; TCRdb's version includes in-frame clones alone and lacks a portion of them. The sample yields over 45,000 clones, 84% seen once. Specimen: CD4+ or CD8+ T cells sorted from blood, collected in a trial of the OX40 agonist ivuxolimab. The source is an adult with an advanced solid tumor such as melanoma, head and neck, liver or kidney cancer. Each CDR3 is given with its conserved first and last residue. Each record gives: V gene, CDR3 protein.

TRBV27 CASLRSGLAGVGEQFF
TRBV5-4 CASSLVTGTVEPLHF
TRBV7-2 CASSLEGLESGELFF
TRBV5-5 CASSLDSTNEKLFF
TRBV5-6 CASSLQDWDSPLHF
TRBV4-1 CASSQSGQKDTQYF
TRBV11-2 CASSLAVAGGLDTQYF
TRBV27 CASSPGQGGSNQPQHF
TRBV27 CASSSLAGAGTDTQYF
TRBV11-2 CASKTGGNTEAFF
TRBV28 CASSPGYQGNTEAFF
TRBV7-9 CASSPPGGQNSGNTIYF
TRBV5-1 CASSLEGSNTEAFF
TRBV10-3 CAISPAINPYIPTDTQYF
TRBV28 CASSGQGTYNEQFF
TRBV21-1 CASSKPVCPGELFF
TRBV4-1 CASSQDLVGASNQPQHF
TRBV6-6 CASSYGRGSYGYTF
TRBV9 CASSVRGGRETQYF
TRBV7-2 CASSPSGDTQYF
TRBV28 CASIVGPNEQFF
TRBV6-6 CASSQQGANIQYF
TRBV18 CASSPPDSYQPQHF
TRBV7-9 CASSLGRDQHF
TRBV19 CASSIFNSLNYGYTF
TRBV6-1 CASSDLTGATNQPQHF
TRBV19 CASGGLAGGTDTQYF
TRBV21-1 CASSKLSARDRVYNEQFF
TRBV7-9 CASSSGQSNSNQPQHF
TRBV5-1 CASSPAFSNYGYTF
TRBV2 CASSAGQISNQPQHF
TRBV11-1 CASSQNTGSTDTQYF
TRBV6-5 CASSTGRTLSYEQYF
TRBV2 CASSRQVLSGNTIYF
TRBV11-2 CASSLVGGGFEQFF
TRBV6-5 CASSSSLVGSGNTIYF
TRBV10-2 CASSEIQSYNSPLHF
TRBV2 CATRDFVGGEQYF
TRBV7-6 CASSLRTGGTDTQYF
TRBV5-6 CASSRLAGSYEQYF
TRBV5-1 CASRVAGGPGNEQFF
TRBV30 CAVGQGPYEQYF
TRBV27 CASKERGGQGGYEQFF
TRBV6-5 CASSRRLAGEQFF
TRBV15 CATSRDMRNNQPQHF
TRBV11-3 CASSVGDRAEAFF
TRBV6-5 CASSSLSSGAAGELFF
TRBV7-9 CASSPWEGHGYTF
TRBV25-1 CASSDSSGSSVNEQFF
TRBV6-1 CASTSGQSNTEAFF
TRBV7-9 CASSLGTSTGTDTQYF
TRBV5-6 CASSFNRVGGYTF
TRBV4-2 CANSQDIGWIYEQYF
TRBV6-1 CASNRGGGVPYEQYF
TRBV25-1 CASRRDSTNYGYTF